Sequencing of this TCR beta chain was carried out in a study of Ad26.COV2.S vaccination and SARS-CoV-2 variants. Profiled with immunoSEQ multiplex PCR; TCRdb holds only in-frame clones, not every one. This table holds around 450,000 clones, about nine tenths found once. As to this clone: The same CDR3 arises from other DNA sequences in this sample as well.

Sample treatment: some 20 received Ad26.COV2.S at low or high dose, single or two shots; 5 received placebo; per-sample allocation not given. Collection of the samples took place on day 63 after the first injection of vaccine or placebo. Based in Boston, the donor was an adult of 18-55 years. This CDR3 spans 14 amino acids. Germline CDR1 and CDR2: LGHNA and YNFKEQ. V lost 1 base and J lost 4, with 8 bases in between. The sequenced sample was peripheral blood, obtained in a trial of Ad26.COV2.S vaccine versus placebo. This sequence originates from a person aged 18-65 years who received the Ad26.COV2.S COVID-19 vaccine or a placebo. The chain recombines TRBV4-2 with TRBJ1-5; D may be TRBD1 (5 bases). The CDR3 DNA sequence: TGTGCCAGCAGCCAAGTGGGGGGGAATCAGCCCCAGCATTTT. This translates into CASSQVGGNQPQHF.